The entry below gives a single TCR beta chain sequence along with its context. The antigen remains unidentified. Germline-derived CDR1 and CDR2 are SGHRS and YFSETQ. CDR3 size: 15 residues. Trimming cost V 0 bases and J 1 base, with 10 bases left between them. The data belong to a study of blood T cells in healthy people across ages. Study-wide findings and caveats: Shifts in expanded clonotypes may have been confounded by donor CMV status, which was unknown.

A second PCR, run for roughly 7 to 11 cycles, used a sample-barcoded 5' primer plus a J-beta primer mix. TCRdb independently ran MiXCR on the 5' RACE reads; one entry per CDR3 protein. The sample yields 540,000 or so distinct CDR3 sequences, 24% seen once. The same sample was also studied in work on T cells of mothers and their children. That report notes: The donor cohort consisted of a few healthy Caucasian mothers and their six children.

The origin of this receptor is a boy younger than 18 in good health. The chain uses TRBV5-1 and TRBJ1-1; weak D call: TRBD1 (6 bases). Sequenced sample: blood. This CDR3 is CASSLEGVGNTEAFF. The DNA of the CDR3 is TGCGCCAGCAGCTTGGAGGGGGTGGGGAACACTGAAGCTTTCTTT.